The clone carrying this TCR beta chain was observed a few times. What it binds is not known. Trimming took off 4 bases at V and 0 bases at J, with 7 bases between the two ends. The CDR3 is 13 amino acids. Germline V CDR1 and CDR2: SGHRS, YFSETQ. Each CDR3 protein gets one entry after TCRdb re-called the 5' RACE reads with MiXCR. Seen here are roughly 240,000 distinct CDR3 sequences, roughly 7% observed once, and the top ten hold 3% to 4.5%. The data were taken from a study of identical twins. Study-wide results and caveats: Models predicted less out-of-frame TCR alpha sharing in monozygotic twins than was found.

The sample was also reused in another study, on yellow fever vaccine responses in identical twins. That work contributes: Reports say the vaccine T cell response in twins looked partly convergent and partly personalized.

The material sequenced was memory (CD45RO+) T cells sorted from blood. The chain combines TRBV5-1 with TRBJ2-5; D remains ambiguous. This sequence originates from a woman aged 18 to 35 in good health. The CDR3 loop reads CASSTGHQETQYF. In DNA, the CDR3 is TGCGCCAGCAGCACCGGACACCAAGAGACCCAGTACTTC.